In this sample, the clone carrying this T cell receptor (beta chain) turned up many times. Its matching antigen is unknown. This specimen belongs to a study of T cell repertoires in cytomegalovirus infection. Overall study findings and caveats: Clonotypes of TCR beta that were HLA-C-restricted and CMV-specific dominated the ex vivo response.

Each CDR3 protein gets one entry after TCRdb re-called the reads with MiXCR. Of about 140,000 distinct CDR3 sequences listed, 6.5% are singletons. The sample was PBMCs. This clonotype was obtained from a human donor in good health (CMV status not recorded). Some clones in this sample may be carry-over from other donors' samples.

The CDR3 reads CASSSGQGLVTEAFF. The CDR3 nucleotides read TGTGCCAGCAGCTCGGGACAGGGATTGGTCACTGAAGCTTTCTTT. This rearrangement joins TRBV7-6 to TRBJ1-1; 9 nucleotides line up with TRBD1. The CDR3 is 15 residues long. Germline CDR1 SGHVS, CDR2 FNYEAQ. The V gene end was trimmed by 4 bases and the J gene end by 4 bases; junction bases not matched to a gene: 7.